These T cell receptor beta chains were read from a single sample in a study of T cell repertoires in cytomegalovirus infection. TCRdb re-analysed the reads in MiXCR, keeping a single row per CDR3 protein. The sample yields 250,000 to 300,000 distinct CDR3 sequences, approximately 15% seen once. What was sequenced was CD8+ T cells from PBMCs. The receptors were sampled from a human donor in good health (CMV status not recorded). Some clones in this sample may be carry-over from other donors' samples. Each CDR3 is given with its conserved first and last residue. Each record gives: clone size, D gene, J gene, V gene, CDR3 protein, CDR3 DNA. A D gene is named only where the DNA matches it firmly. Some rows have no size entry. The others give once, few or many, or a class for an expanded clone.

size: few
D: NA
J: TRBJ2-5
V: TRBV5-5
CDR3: CASSLVYLGALFQETQYF
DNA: TGTGCCAGCAGCTTGGTCTATTTAGGTGCCCTGTTCCAAGAGACCCAGTACTTC

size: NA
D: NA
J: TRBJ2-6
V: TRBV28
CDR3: CASSLLTGTPGANVLTF
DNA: TGTGCCAGCAGTTTACTAACCGGGACACCTGGGGCCAACGTCCTGACTTTC

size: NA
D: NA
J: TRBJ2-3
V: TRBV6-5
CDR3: CASSYSVTAWDTQYF
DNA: TGTGCCAGCAGTTACTCAGTTACCGCGTGGGATACGCAGTATTTT

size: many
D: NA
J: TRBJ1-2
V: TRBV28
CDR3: CASSSPDHYGYTF
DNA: TGTGCCAGCAGTTCCCCAGACCACTATGGCTACACCTTC

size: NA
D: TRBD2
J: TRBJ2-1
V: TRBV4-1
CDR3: CASSQGARTSGGAYEQFF
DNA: TGCGCCAGCAGCCAAGGAGCACGGACTAGCGGGGGGGCCTATGAGCAGTTCTTC

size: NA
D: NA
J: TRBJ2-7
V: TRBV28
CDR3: CASSLGTRDYEQYF
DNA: TGTGCCAGCAGTCTCGGGACGAGGGACTACGAGCAGTACTTC

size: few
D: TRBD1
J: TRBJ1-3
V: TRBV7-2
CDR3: CASSLEWGQGRNTIYF
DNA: TGTGCCAGCAGCTTAGAATGGGGACAGGGAAGAAACACCATATATTTT

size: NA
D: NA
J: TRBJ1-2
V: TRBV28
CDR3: CASSFLGARYGYTF
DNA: TGTGCCAGCAGTTTTTTAGGGGCGCGATATGGCTACACCTTC

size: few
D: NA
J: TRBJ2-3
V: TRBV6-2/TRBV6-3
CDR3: CASTQAAGTDTQYF
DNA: TGTGCCAGCACCCAGGCCGCCGGCACAGATACGCAGTATTTT

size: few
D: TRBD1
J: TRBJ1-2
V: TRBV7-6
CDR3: CASSLGLGGSSYGYTF
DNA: TGTGCCAGCAGCTTAGGATTAGGGGGCTCGTCTTATGGCTACACCTTC

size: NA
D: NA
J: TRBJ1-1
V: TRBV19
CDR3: CASSIGVTEAFF
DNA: TGTGCCAGTAGTATAGGGGTCACTGAAGCTTTCTTT

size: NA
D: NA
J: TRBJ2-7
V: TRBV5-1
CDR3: CASSTHPDSSYEQYF
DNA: TGCGCCAGCAGCACACACCCTGACAGTTCCTACGAGCAGTACTTC

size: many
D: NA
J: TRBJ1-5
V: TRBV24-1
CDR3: CATSGTWGNQPQHF
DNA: TGTGCCACCAGCGGGACCTGGGGCAATCAGCCCCAGCATTTT

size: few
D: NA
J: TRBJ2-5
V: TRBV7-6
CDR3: CASSISGATQYF
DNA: TGTGCCAGCAGCATAAGCGGCGCGACCCAGTACTTC

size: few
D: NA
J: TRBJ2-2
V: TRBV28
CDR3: CASNTLRAGELFF
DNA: TGTGCCAGCAATACCCTGAGAGCCGGGGAGCTGTTTTTT

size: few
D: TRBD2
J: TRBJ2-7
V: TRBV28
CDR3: CASSTPQVRVSGGPSPYEQYF
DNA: TGTGCCAGCAGTACACCCCAAGTCAGGGTTAGCGGGGGCCCGTCCCCCTACGAGCAGTACTTC

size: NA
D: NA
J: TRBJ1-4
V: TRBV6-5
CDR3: CASSYSRHALEASFKKLFF
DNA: TGTGCCAGCAGTTACTCAAGACACGCCCTTGAGGCCTCGTTCAAAAAACTGTTTTTT

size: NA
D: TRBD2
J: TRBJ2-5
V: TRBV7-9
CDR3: CASSFPRASGGPEGQYF
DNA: TGTGCCAGCAGCTTCCCCCGTGCTAGCGGGGGGCCAGAGGGCCAGTACTTC

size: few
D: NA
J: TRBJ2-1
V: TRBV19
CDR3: CASRQGANEQFF
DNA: TGTGCCAGTAGACAGGGTGCGAATGAGCAGTTCTTC

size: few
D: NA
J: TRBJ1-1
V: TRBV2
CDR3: CASSDGDRTFGDTEAFF
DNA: TGTGCCAGCAGTGATGGGGACCGAACCTTCGGGGACACTGAAGCTTTCTTT

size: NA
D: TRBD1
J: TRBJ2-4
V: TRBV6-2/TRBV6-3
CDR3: CASSPLTGGKNIQYF
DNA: TGTGCCAGCAGTCCTCTTACAGGGGGCAAAAACATTCAGTACTTC

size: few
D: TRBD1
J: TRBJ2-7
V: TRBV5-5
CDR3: CASSSGQGIVYEQYF
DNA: TGTGCCAGCAGCTCCGGACAGGGTATTGTGTACGAGCAGTACTTC

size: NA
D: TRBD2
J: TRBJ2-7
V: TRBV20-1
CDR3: CSARSGGASWQYF
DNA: TGCAGTGCCCGAAGCGGGGGGGCATCTTGGCAGTACTTC

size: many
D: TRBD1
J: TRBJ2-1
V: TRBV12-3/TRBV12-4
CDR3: CASSFRTGGNSRSYNEQFF
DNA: TGTGCCAGCAGTTTTCGGACAGGGGGCAACTCTAGATCCTACAATGAGCAGTTCTTC

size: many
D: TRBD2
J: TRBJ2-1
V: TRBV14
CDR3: CASSQASGGLYNEQFF
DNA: TGTGCCAGCAGCCAAGCCAGCGGGGGGTTGTACAATGAGCAGTTCTTC

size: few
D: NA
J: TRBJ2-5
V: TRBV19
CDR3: CASSMWLQETQYF
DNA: TGTGCCAGTAGTATGTGGCTGCAAGAGACCCAGTACTTC

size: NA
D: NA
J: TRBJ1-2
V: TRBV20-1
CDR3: CSAKSRGPLYVGYTF
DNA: TGCAGTGCTAAGAGTCGGGGGCCCCTTTATGTTGGCTACACCTTC

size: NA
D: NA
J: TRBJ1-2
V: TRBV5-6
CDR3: CASSLGVSRLYGYTF
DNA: TGTGCCAGCAGCTTGGGGGTTTCCCGCCTCTATGGCTACACCTTC

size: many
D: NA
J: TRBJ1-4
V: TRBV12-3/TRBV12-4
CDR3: CASSPFVGGREKLFF
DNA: TGTGCCAGCAGTCCATTCGTGGGGGGACGTGAAAAACTGTTTTTT

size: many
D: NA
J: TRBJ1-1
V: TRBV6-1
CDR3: CASSEASDTEAFF
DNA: TGTGCCAGCAGTGAAGCGTCGGACACTGAAGCTTTCTTT

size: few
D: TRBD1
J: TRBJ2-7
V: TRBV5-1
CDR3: CASSMLGQGNYEQYF
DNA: TGCGCCAGCAGCATGCTGGGACAGGGAAACTACGAGCAGTACTTC

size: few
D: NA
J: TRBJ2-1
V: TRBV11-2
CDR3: CASSLARLVNNEQFF
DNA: TGTGCCAGCAGCTTAGCCCGACTAGTGAACAATGAGCAGTTCTTC

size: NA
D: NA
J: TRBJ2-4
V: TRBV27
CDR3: CASSLRQSSKNIQYF
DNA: TGTGCCAGCAGTTTACGTCAGAGCTCCAAAAACATTCAGTACTTC

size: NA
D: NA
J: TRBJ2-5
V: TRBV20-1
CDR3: CSPYSAPVGYPGETQYF
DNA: TGCAGCCCTTATTCCGCGCCGGTGGGCTACCCGGGAGAGACCCAGTACTTC

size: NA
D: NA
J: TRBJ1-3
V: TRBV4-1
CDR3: CASSHHPTGVGGNTIYF
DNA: TGCGCCAGCAGCCACCATCCGACTGGAGTTGGTGGAAACACCATATATTTT

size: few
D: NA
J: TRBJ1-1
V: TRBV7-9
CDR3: CASSLAQGRETEAFF
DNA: TGTGCCAGCAGCTTAGCCCAAGGGAGAGAGACTGAAGCTTTCTTT

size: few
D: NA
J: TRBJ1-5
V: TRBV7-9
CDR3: CASTPGGAEPQHF
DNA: TGTGCCAGCACCCCGGGGGGGGCTGAGCCCCAGCATTTT

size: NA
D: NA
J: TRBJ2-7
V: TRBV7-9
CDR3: CASSLAWSSYEQYF
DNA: TGTGCCAGCAGCTTAGCCTGGAGCTCCTACGAGCAGTACTTC

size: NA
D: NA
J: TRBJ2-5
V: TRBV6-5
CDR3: CASGRPETQYF
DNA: TGTGCCAGCGGAAGGCCGGAGACCCAGTACTTC

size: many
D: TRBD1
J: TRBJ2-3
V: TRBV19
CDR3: CASTAGGTSTDTQYF
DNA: TGTGCCAGTACCGCAGGGGGTACTAGCACAGATACGCAGTATTTT

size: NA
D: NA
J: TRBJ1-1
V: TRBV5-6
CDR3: CASTSSGQIEAFF
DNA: TGTGCCAGCACATCCTCGGGGCAGATAGAAGCTTTCTTT

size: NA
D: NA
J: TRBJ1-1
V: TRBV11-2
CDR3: CASSPKAGAKTEAFF
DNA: TGTGCCAGCAGCCCTAAGGCGGGGGCGAAAACTGAAGCTTTCTTT

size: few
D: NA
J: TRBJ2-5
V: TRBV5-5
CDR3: CASSPRLEETQYF
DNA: TGTGCCAGCAGCCCTCGACTAGAAGAGACCCAGTACTTC

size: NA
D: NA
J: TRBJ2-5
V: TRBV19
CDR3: CASSLTGTLGETQYF
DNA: TGTGCCAGTAGTCTGACCGGGACCTTAGGAGAGACCCAGTACTTC

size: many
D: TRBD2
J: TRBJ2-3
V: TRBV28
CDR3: CASSFSTSGGKDTQYF
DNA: TGTGCCAGCAGTTTCTCGACTAGCGGGGGGAAAGATACGCAGTATTTT

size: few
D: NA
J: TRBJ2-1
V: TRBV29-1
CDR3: CSVEDPAGGSYNEQFF
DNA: TGCAGCGTTGAAGATCCCGCCGGGGGCTCCTACAATGAGCAGTTCTTC

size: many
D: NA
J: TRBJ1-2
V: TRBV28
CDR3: CASSSVPIAGYTF
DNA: TGTGCCAGCAGTTCAGTCCCGATCGCGGGCTACACCTTC

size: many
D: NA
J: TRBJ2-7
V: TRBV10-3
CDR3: CAISDPSTDLYYEQYF
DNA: TGTGCCATCAGTGACCCCTCTACAGACCTCTACTACGAGCAGTACTTC

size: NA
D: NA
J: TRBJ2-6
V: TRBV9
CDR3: CASSFPTGTSSGANVLTF
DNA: TGTGCCAGCAGCTTCCCAACAGGCACTAGCTCTGGGGCCAACGTCCTGACTTTC

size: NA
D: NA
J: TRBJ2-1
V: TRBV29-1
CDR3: CSVGWASYNEQFF
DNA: TGCAGCGTTGGATGGGCTTCCTACAATGAGCAGTTCTTC

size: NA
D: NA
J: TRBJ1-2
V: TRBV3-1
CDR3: CASSQEHLRFVYGYTF
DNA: TGTGCCAGCAGCCAAGAACACTTGCGCTTTGTCTATGGCTACACCTTC

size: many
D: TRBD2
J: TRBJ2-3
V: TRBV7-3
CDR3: CASSRSGGSTDTQYF
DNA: TGTGCCAGCAGCCGGAGCGGGGGTAGCACAGATACGCAGTATTTT